The 27 T cell receptor beta chains below come from one sample, sequenced in a study of circulating and synovial CD4+ cells in juvenile arthritis. The repertoire was sequenced with immunoSEQ multiplex PCR; TCRdb's copy has only in-frame clones and lacks some. There are 32,000 or so clones in the sample; roughly 96% occur only once, and about 0.15% lies in the top ten. The sequenced material came from CD4+ T cells from blood. The receptors were gathered from a human donor with juvenile idiopathic arthritis.

This chain joins TRBV14 and TRBJ2-7, with TRBD2 matching over 9 bases. V lost 1 base to trimming and J lost 0 bases; unmatched junction nucleotides: 7. The CDR3 contains 17 residues. Germline assignment: CDR1 SGHDN and CDR2 FVKESK. CDR3 amino acids: CASSQGLAVLSSYEQYF. The CDR3 DNA reads as TGTGCCAGCAGCCAAGGACTAGCGGTTCTAAGCTCCTACGAGCAGTACTTC.

The rearrangement uses TRBV5-8 and TRBJ2-7, with D hard to call. Germline V CDR1 and CDR2: SGHTS, YDEGEE. The V gene lost 0 bases and the J gene lost 7 bases, with 17 bases spanning the gap. The CDR3 contains 15 residues. CDR3 bases: TGTGCCAGCAGCTTGGACAGACGAGTAGTTCCAGAGCAGTACTTC. It specifies CASSLDRRVVPEQYF.

The J gene is TRBJ1-5, the V gene TRBV7-2; 11 bases align to TRBD1. Trimming at V came to 4 bases and at J to 5 bases, leaving 1 base not matched to a gene. From germline, CDR1 is SGHTA and CDR2 FQGNSA. The CDR3 consists of 14 residues. The CDR3 reads CASSSGQGDQPQHF. Here the CDR3 DNA reads TGTGCCAGCAGCTCGGGACAGGGGGATCAGCCCCAGCATTTT.

V is TRBV7-2 and J is TRBJ2-3; a weak D match, TRBD1 (6 bases). Trimming stripped 1 base from V and 0 bases from J, with 8 bases between. This CDR3 has 15 amino acids. Germline V lookup: CDR1 SGHTA, CDR2 FQGNSA. The CDR3 nucleotides are TGTGCCAGCAGCTTAGGGGGGCCTAGCACAGATACGCAGTATTTT. Amino acids: CASSLGGPSTDTQYF. The full variable domain, its missing parts supplied by reference TRBV7-2 and TRBJ2-3, is GAGVSQSPSNKVTEKGKDVELRCDPISGHTALYWYRQSLGQGLEFLIYFQGNSAPDKSGLPSDRFSAERTGGSVSTLTIQRTQQEDSAVYLCASSLGGPSTDTQYFGPGTRLTVL.

The rearrangement joins TRBV19 to TRBJ2-6; 7 bases agree with TRBD2. Trimming removed 1 base from V and 3 bases from J; junction bases left unmatched: 3. CDR3 length: 16 amino acids. Germline CDR1 is LNHDA and CDR2 is SQIVND (reference sequence). DNA for the CDR3: TGTGCCAGTAGTATAGTGGGGGGGATTGGGGCCAACGTCCTGACTTTC. Translation gives CASSIVGGIGANVLTF.

The chain joins TRBV4-2 to TRBJ2-2; possibly TRBD2 for D (6 bases). V shed 4 bases and J shed 4 bases, with 16 bases lying between them. The CDR3 is 16 residues long. The germline V gene has CDR1 LGHNA and CDR2 YNFKEQ. The CDR3 bases are TGTGCCAGCAGCCCAGAGGACTACTCTTTCACCGGGGAGCTGTTTTTT. Its protein is CASSPEDYSFTGELFF.

V gene TRBV25-1 combines with J gene TRBJ2-3, with TRBD2 identical over 10 bases. The trim removed 4 bases at V and 3 bases at J, leaving 1 base unmatched. Germline CDR1 reads MGHDK; CDR2 reads SYGVNS. This CDR3 has 14 amino acids. This CDR3 is CASSAAGGTDTQYF. CDR3 in DNA: TGTGCCAGCAGTGCAGCGGGGGGGACAGATACGCAGTATTTT. Combining the CDR3 with reference TRBV25-1 and TRBJ2-3 gives the whole variable domain EADIYQTPRYLVIGTGKKITLECSQTMGHDKMYWYQQDPGMELHLIHYSYGVNSTEKGDLSSESTVSRIRTEHFPLTLESARPSHTSQYLCASSAAGGTDTQYFGPGTRLTVL.

V and J are TRBV10-3 and TRBJ2-4; possible D gene TRBD1, 6 bases. Germline V gene lookup returns CDR1 ENHRY and CDR2 SYGVKD. The length of the CDR3 is 13 residues. The V and J ends lost 10 bases and 8 bases respectively, with 18 bases between them. Here the CDR3 DNA reads TGTGCCACAGGCTCAGGGGCCGGGGACATTCAGTACTTC. This sequence encodes CATGSGAGDIQYF.

The chain recombines TRBV7-9 with TRBJ2-3; weak D call: TRBD1 (6 bases). V lost 5 bases and J 6 bases, leaving 24 bases between the germline ends. CDR1 SEHNR and CDR2 FQNEAQ come from the germline V gene (reference sequence). The CDR3 runs to 17 residues. CDR3 region: CASSPSRTVSGADTQYF. For the CDR3, the DNA is TGTGCCAGCAGCCCCAGCAGGACAGTCTCTGGGGCGGATACGCAGTATTTT.

J is TRBJ2-7 and V is TRBV19, with TRBD1 identical over 7 bases. The V segment lost 0 bases and the J segment 0 bases; nucleotides outside the gene matches: 2. Germline V gene lookup returns CDR1 LNHDA and CDR2 SQIVND (reference sequence). The CDR3 covers 15 residues. The CDR3 nucleotides are TGTGCCAGTAGTATAGAAGCAGGGGGCTCCTACGAGCAGTACTTC. Protein: CASSIEAGGSYEQYF.

This chain uses TRBV19 with TRBJ1-2; a possible D gene is TRBD1 (5 bases). Trimming pared 3 bases from V and 1 base from J, leaving 24 bases between. The CDR3 has 19 residues. CDR1 and CDR2 (germline): LNHDA, SQIVND (reference sequence). CDR3 loop: CASSILRGTNVWGNYGYTF. The CDR3 coding sequence is TGTGCCAGTAGTATTCTGCGGGGCACCAACGTCTGGGGTAACTATGGCTACACCTTC.

The gene calls are TRBV9 and TRBJ2-2, with 13 bases aligning to TRBD2. Germline assignment: CDR1 SGDLS and CDR2 YYNGEE. The CDR3 has 17 residues. The J segment lost 4 bases and the V segment lost 4 bases, leaving 7 bases of the junction unmatched. This CDR3 reads CASSIGTSGVFTGELFF. CDR3 DNA sequence: TGTGCCAGCAGCATCGGGACTAGCGGGGTTTTCACCGGGGAGCTGTTTTTT.

The J gene is TRBJ2-5, the V gene TRBV10-3, with TRBD1 identical over 11 bases. With V trimmed by 6 bases and J by 5 bases, 5 bases remained unmatched. The CDR3 loop spans 14 amino acids. Germline V gives CDR1 ENHRY, CDR2 SYGVKD. The CDR3 sequence: CAIREGQGAETQYF. CDR3 DNA sequence: TGTGCCATCAGAGAAGGACAGGGGGCCGAGACCCAGTACTTC.

The V gene is TRBV2, the J gene TRBJ2-5; D is unclear. Germline V gene lookup returns CDR1 SNHLY and CDR2 FYNNEI. This CDR3 has 13 amino acids. Trimming pared 6 bases from V and 6 bases from J, leaving 14 bases between. CDR3 coding DNA: TGTGCCAGCAGCCCGTTCCTTCTTCAGACCCAGTACTTC. This codes for CASSPFLLQTQYF. The full variable domain, with the rest looked up from reference TRBV2 and TRBJ2-5, is EPEVTQTPSHQVTQMGQEVILRCVPISNHLYFYWYRQILGQKVEFLVSFYNNEISEKSEIFDDQFSVERPDGSNFTLKIRSTKLEDSAMYFCASSPFLLQTQYFGPGTRLLVL.

The genes are TRBV30 and TRBJ2-2; D may be TRBD2 (5 bases). In germline, CDR1 is GTSNPN, CDR2 SVGIG (reference sequence). Trimming cost V 2 bases and J 4 bases, with 20 bases left between them. The CDR3 is 17 amino acids. The DNA for the CDR3 is TGTGCCTGGAGTCGGGGATCGAGTGGTTTTGGCACCGGGGAGCTGTTTTTT. Encoded protein: CAWSRGSSGFGTGELFF.

This chain uses TRBV27 with TRBJ2-1; a weak D match, TRBD2 (6 bases). The V end lost 8 bases, the J end lost 6 bases, and 17 bases lay between the germline ends. The CDR3 consists of 14 residues. CDR1 MNHEY and CDR2 SMNVEV come from the germline V gene (reference sequence). The CDR3 DNA reads TGTGCCAGCCGGAGACTAGGAGGGGTCAATGAGCAGTTCTTC. This encodes CASRRLGGVNEQFF.

This chain links TRBV19 with TRBJ2-2; 10 nucleotides match TRBD2. The J segment lost 5 bases and the V segment lost 10 bases, leaving 16 bases of the junction unmatched. The CDR3 consists of 17 residues. Germline CDR1 and CDR2: LNHDA and SQIVND (reference sequence). For the CDR3, the DNA is TGTGCCACCTCTAAGGGCCCTAGCGGGAGTTGGACCGGGGAGCTGTTTTTT. Translation: CATSKGPSGSWTGELFF.

The V call is TRBV6-1, the J call TRBJ2-5; the D gene is possibly TRBD2 (7 bases). The closer fit of TRBJ2-7 to the DNA end suggests the J call may be wrong. The CDR3 is made up of 14 amino acids. Germline V gene data show CDR1 as MNHNS and CDR2 as SASEGT. CDR3 sequence reads: CASTKGGTSYEQYF. CDR3 bases: TGTGCCAGCACCAAGGGGGGGACCTCCTACGAGCAGTACTTC.

Turning to this clone: Sequence at one end of the junction differs from germline and may be a read error. The rearrangement links TRBV5-4 to TRBJ2-7, with 9 bases aligning to TRBD2. Germline loops: CDR1 SGHNT, CDR2 YYREEE (reference sequence). This CDR3 is built from 14 residues. CDR3 amino acids: CASSLDQFSGSRNF. CDR3 nucleotide sequence: TGTGCCAGCAGCTTGGACCAATTTAGCGGGAGCCGAAACTTC.

V and J are TRBV1 and TRBJ2-2; no check of the table's D call, TRBD1, against the DNA was made. TRBV1 is recorded as a pseudogene. The CDR3 contains 17 residues. CDR3 amino acids: CTSSQDLRGPIPGELFF. Written as DNA, the CDR3 is TGCACCAGCAGCCAAGACCTGAGGGGGCCAATCCCCGGGGAGCTGTTTTTT.

The V and J genes are TRBV4-2 and TRBJ2-7, with D perhaps TRBD1 (7 bases). Germline V lookup: CDR1 LGHNA, CDR2 YNFKEQ. The CDR3 consists of 16 residues. V lost 6 bases and J lost 2, with 20 bases in between. CDR3 bases: TGTGCCAGCAGTCCCACACGACAGGGAGGAACCTACGAGCAGTACTTC. Encoded protein: CASSPTRQGGTYEQYF.

The chain employs TRBV11-3 and TRBJ2-7, with 8 bases fitting TRBD1. The CDR3 extends over 15 amino acids. V shed 0 bases and J 0 bases; nucleotides not matched to a gene: 1. Germline CDR1 reads SGHNT; CDR2 reads YENEEA. CDR3 amino acids: CASSLEGTGSYEQYF. CDR3 sequence (DNA): TGTGCCAGCAGCTTAGAGGGGACAGGCTCCTACGAGCAGTACTTC.

The chain is built from TRBV4-1 and TRBJ2-7; 9 nucleotides line up with TRBD2. The CDR3 has 15 residues. Germline loops: CDR1 MGHRA, CDR2 YSYEKL. The trim removed 2 bases at V and 5 bases at J, leaving 7 bases unmatched. The CDR3 coding sequence is TGCGCCAGCAGCCAATACGCGGGGGGGCCCGACGAGCAGTACTTC. This translates into CASSQYAGGPDEQYF.

The chain recombines TRBV9 with TRBJ1-2; D uncertain. Trimming removed 3 bases from V and 4 bases from J, with 16 bases in between. Germline V gene sequence: CDR1 SGDLS, CDR2 YYNGEE. CDR3 length: 15 residues. In nucleotides, the CDR3 is TGTGCCAGCAGCGCTCAGACCACAGCCACCTATGGCTACACCTTC. Residues: CASSAQTTATYGYTF.

The rearrangement links TRBV5-1 to TRBJ2-1; D may be TRBD2 (5 bases). Trimming shortened V by 4 bases and J by 0 bases, and 11 bases separated the two germline ends. The CDR3 runs 15 residues. Germline loops: CDR1 SGHRS, CDR2 YFSETQ. CDR3 sequence (DNA): TGCGCCAGCAGCCCTTCGGGGAGCTCCTACAATGAGCAGTTCTTC. It codes for CASSPSGSSYNEQFF.

The chain carries TRBV19 and TRBJ2-3; TRBD2 might be the D (6 bases). Trimming left V 10 bases short and J 1 base short, with 15 bases between. Germline CDR1 LNHDA, CDR2 SQIVND (reference sequence). This CDR3 contains 14 residues. This chain's CDR3 is CATRALAGTDTQYF. DNA of the CDR3: TGTGCCACCCGAGCACTAGCTGGCACAGATACGCAGTATTTT. The full variable domain, rest sourced from reference TRBV19 and TRBJ2-3, is DGGITQSPKYLFRKEGQNVTLSCEQNLNHDAMYWYRQDPGQGLRLIYYSQIVNDFQKGDIAEGYSVSREKKESFPLTVTSAQKNPTAFYLCATRALAGTDTQYFGPGTRLTVL.

The rearrangement links TRBV28 to TRBJ1-1; 7 bases fit TRBD1. CDR3 length: 14 residues. Germline CDR1 MDHEN, CDR2 SYDVKM. Trimming took 6 bases from V and 4 from J; bases not matched to a gene: 8. As DNA, the CDR3 is TGTGCCAGCAGCCGACAGGGACGGAGCACTGAAGCTTTCTTT. Residues: CASSRQGRSTEAFF.